A single sample gave rise to the 23 T cell receptor beta chains below, sequenced in a study of T cell responses to AZD1222 COVID-19 vaccine. Here immunoSEQ multiplex PCR was the method, and the copy in TCRdb shows in-frame clones only, minus some. Altogether 150,000 to 200,000 clones are present, just over 90% being singletons, with the ten largest covering roughly 3.9%. The material was peripheral blood, obtained on day 0 of AZD1222 vaccination. The receptors stem from an adult in good health.

This clone was picked up one time. This chain connects TRBV6-5 to TRBJ2-1; 8 nucleotides align to TRBD2. There are 15 residues in the CDR3. Germline trimming cut 6 bases from V and 0 bases from J; bases unmatched to any gene: 4. Germline V gene lookup returns CDR1 MNHEY and CDR2 SVGAGI. This chain's CDR3 is CASSPGLGSYNEQFF. The CDR3 coding sequence is TGTGCCAGCAGCCCGGGACTAGGCTCCTACAATGAGCAGTTCTTC.

This chain links TRBV12-5 with TRBJ1-4; 10 bases are a match to TRBD1. Trimming removed 0 bases from V and 11 bases from J; junction bases left unmatched: 6. The V gene's germline CDR1 is LGHNT and CDR2 FRNRAP. This CDR3 has 15 amino acids. The CDR3 protein is CASGLVPDRGFKLFF. In DNA, the CDR3 is TGTGCTAGTGGTTTGGTACCGGACAGGGGGTTTAAACTGTTTTTT.

CDR3 sequence: CASSARGLAGPNEQFF. The CDR3 DNA sequence: TGTGCCAGCAGTGCGAGGGGACTAGCGGGCCCCAATGAGCAGTTCTTC. The genes are TRBV6-4 and TRBJ2-1; 12 nucleotides match TRBD2. Trimming removed 4 bases from V and 6 bases from J; junction bases left unmatched: 7. CDR3 size: 16 residues. The germline gives CDR1 MRHNA, CDR2 SNTAGT.

The rearrangement links TRBV7-8 to TRBJ2-7; 9 nucleotides agree with TRBD2. This CDR3 contains 16 residues. The V segment lost 3 bases and the J segment 4 bases; nucleotides outside the gene matches: 10. Germline lookup yields CDR1 SGHVS and CDR2 FQNEAQ. CDR3 DNA sequence: TGTGCCAGCAGCTTTGAGACTAGCGGAGCATCTTACGAGCAGTACTTC. Protein sequence: CASSFETSGASYEQYF.

J is TRBJ2-3 and V is TRBV12-5, with TRBD2 matching 12 bases. CDR3 length: 17 residues. Germline-derived CDR1 and CDR2 are LGHNT and FRNRAP. V lost 2 bases to trimming and J lost 2 bases; unmatched junction nucleotides: 5. As DNA, the CDR3 is TGTGCTAGTGGTTTGATACGGACTAGCGGGACCACAGATACGCAGTATTTT. This translates into CASGLIRTSGTTDTQYF. The entire variable domain, with the rest obtained from reference TRBV12-5 and TRBJ2-3, is as follows: DARVTQTPRHKVTEMGQEVTMRCQPILGHNTVFWYRQTMMQGLELLAYFRNRAPLDDSGMPKDRFSAEMPDATLATLKIQPSEPRDSAVYFCASGLIRTSGTTDTQYFGPGTRLTVL.

The chain is built from TRBV4-1 and TRBJ1-2; possibly TRBD1 for D (5 bases). V gave up 8 bases and J gave up 6 bases, with 19 bases separating them. The CDR3 has 14 residues. Germline assignment: CDR1 MGHRA and CDR2 YSYEKL. This CDR3 reads CASHPYGGRDGYTF. In DNA form, the CDR3 reads TGCGCCAGCCATCCTTATGGGGGGAGGGATGGCTACACCTTC.

The rearrangement uses TRBV27 and TRBJ1-2; a weak D match, TRBD1 (5 bases). From germline, CDR1 is MNHEY and CDR2 SMNVEV (reference sequence). Trimming removed 1 base at V and 4 bases at J, with 13 bases between. The CDR3 is 15 residues long. CDR3 nucleotides: TGTGCCAGCAGTTTATATCCCGGACACGGCTATGGCTACACCTTC. As protein: CASSLYPGHGYGYTF.

This chain joins TRBV7-9 and TRBJ1-1, with a tentative D call TRBD1 (6 bases). The CDR3 runs 16 residues. Trimming removed 5 bases from V and 4 bases from J, with 20 bases in between. Germline lookup yields CDR1 SEHNR and CDR2 FQNEAQ (reference sequence). The CDR3 here is CASSPENRGASTEAFF. The DNA for the CDR3 is TGTGCCAGCAGCCCTGAAAACCGGGGGGCGAGCACTGAAGCTTTCTTT.

The rearrangement joins TRBV5-1 to TRBJ1-2; perhaps TRBD1 as D (5 bases). This CDR3 contains 15 residues. Between the trimmed V and J ends, which lost 3 bases and 3 bases, there was a span of 15 bases. Germline CDR1 reads SGHRS; CDR2 reads YFSETQ. Here the CDR3 reads CASSSAPRDYYGYTF. The CDR3 coding sequence is TGCGCCAGCAGCTCGGCTCCCAGGGATTACTATGGCTACACCTTC.

The chain combines TRBV9 with TRBJ1-1, with D unclear. This CDR3 comprises 16 residues. Trimming took off 4 bases at V and 3 bases at J, with 19 bases between the two ends. In germline, CDR1 is SGDLS, CDR2 YYNGEE. The CDR3 region has the DNA TGTGCCAGCAGCCTCGTCGCCGGAGGGAATGACACTGAAGCTTTCTTT. This translates into CASSLVAGGNDTEAFF.

The chain has TRBV2 and TRBJ2-5; D might be TRBD2 (5 bases). The CDR3 runs 14 residues. Trimming cost V 6 bases and J 1 base, with 12 bases left between them. Germline V lookup: CDR1 SNHLY, CDR2 FYNNEI. The DNA of the CDR3 is TGTGCCAGCAGAAATGAGGGCGGCCAAGAGACCCAGTACTTC. Protein: CASRNEGGQETQYF.

The chain carries TRBV2 and TRBJ1-5; D unresolved. Trimming cost V 4 bases and J 2 bases, with 6 bases left between them. The CDR3 consists of 13 residues. The germline CDR1 and CDR2 sequences are SNHLY and FYNNEI. DNA for the CDR3: TGTGCCAGCAGTGTTACGGGCAATCAGCCCCAGCATTTT. Encoded protein: CASSVTGNQPQHF.

This sequence joins TRBV6-5 and TRBJ1-1, with a tentative D call TRBD1 (6 bases). V gave up 2 bases and J gave up 0 bases, with 10 bases separating them. The CDR3 length is 15 residues. Germline assignment: CDR1 MNHEY and CDR2 SVGAGI. The CDR3 nucleotides read TGTGCCAGCAGTTACGTCAGGGGCATGAACACTGAAGCTTTCTTT. This gives the protein CASSYVRGMNTEAFF.

This sequence joins TRBV6-1 and TRBJ1-5; D is unresolved. V was cut by 3 bases and J by 2 bases, with 2 bases left in between. CDR3 size: 12 residues. Germline V gene data show CDR1 as MNHNS and CDR2 as SASEGT. The CDR3 loop is CASSEGNQPQHF. The CDR3 region has the DNA TGTGCCAGCAGTGAGGGCAATCAGCCCCAGCATTTT.

This sequence joins TRBV5-4 and TRBJ2-2; 8 nucleotides align to TRBD2. Trimming at V came to 3 bases and at J to 7 bases, leaving 8 bases not matched to a gene. From germline, CDR1 is SGHNT and CDR2 YYREEE (reference sequence). This CDR3 comprises 15 residues. Here the CDR3 reads CASSSAGGGDGELFF. CDR3 nucleotides: TGTGCCAGCAGCTCAGCCGGGGGGGGCGACGGGGAGCTGTTTTTT.

This clone was seen many times. V gene TRBV4-1 combines with J gene TRBJ1-2, with 7 bases aligning to TRBD1. CDR3 size: 14 residues. CDR1 is MGHRA, CDR2 YSYEKL, per germline. J gave up 2 bases and V 2 bases, and 2 bases lay outside the gene matches. CDR3 in DNA: TGCGCCAGCAGCCAAACGACAGGGAACTATGGCTACACCTTC. Its translation is CASSQTTGNYGYTF.

The gene calls are TRBV12-3 or TRBV12-4 and TRBJ2-1; no clear D gene. The CDR3 contains 12 residues. V dropped 5 bases and J dropped 5 bases, with 7 bases sitting between them. The CDR3 bases are TGTGCCAGCAGTCATCCTAACAATGAGCAGTTCTTC. This translates into CASSHPNNEQFF.

This chain uses TRBV15 with TRBJ1-1, with 9 nucleotides matching TRBD1. Unmatched junction bases numbered 10, after V lost 0 bases and J lost 14 bases. CDR3 length equals 14 residues. Germline values: CDR1 LNHNV, CDR2 YYDKDF (reference sequence). CDR3: CATSRDGAGQGRFF. The CDR3 region has the DNA TGTGCCACCAGCAGAGATGGTGCGGGACAGGGTCGGTTCTTT.

This clone was observed a handful of times. V is TRBV6-1 and J is TRBJ1-3, with 12 bases fitting TRBD1. J gave up 4 bases and V 0 bases, and 1 base lay outside the gene matches. The CDR3 is 16 residues long. CDR1 MNHNS and CDR2 SASEGT come from the germline V gene. The CDR3 loop is CASSEAGTGGGNTIYF. CDR3 DNA: TGTGCCAGCAGTGAAGCCGGGACAGGGGGCGGAAACACCATATATTTT.

V is TRBV27 and J is TRBJ2-6, with D unclear. CDR3 length equals 13 residues. From germline, CDR1 is MNHEY and CDR2 SMNVEV (reference sequence). Trimming took off 4 bases at V and 0 bases at J, with 1 base between the two ends. The CDR3 DNA sequence: TGTGCCAGCAGTTACTCTGGGGCCAACGTCCTGACTTTC. It codes for CASSYSGANVLTF.

The V gene is TRBV4-1, the J gene TRBJ1-5, with D unclear. Deletions cut 4 bases from V and 0 bases from J, with 10 bases between. In germline, CDR1 is MGHRA, CDR2 YSYEKL. This CDR3 contains 15 residues. CDR3 DNA sequence: TGCGCCAGCAGCCTCCAGGAGGCTAGCAATCAGCCCCAGCATTTT. It yields the protein CASSLQEASNQPQHF.

V and J are TRBV14 and TRBJ1-1; D gene ambiguous. The CDR3 sequence is 15 residues long. The germline gives CDR1 SGHDN, CDR2 FVKESK. Trimming pared 2 bases from V and 4 bases from J, leaving 14 bases between. The CDR3 bases are TGTGCCAGCAGCCAAATCGGAGGGCTCGGCACTGAAGCTTTCTTT. Translated, it gives CASSQIGGLGTEAFF.

The chain links TRBV7-6 to TRBJ1-1, with D perhaps TRBD1 (5 bases). CDR1 is SGHVS and CDR2 is FNYEAQ in the germline V gene. CDR3 length equals 15 residues. The V and J ends lost 5 bases and 5 bases respectively, with 18 bases between them. The CDR3 sequence is CASSPSSGVGTEAFF. The CDR3 DNA reads as TGTGCCAGCAGCCCATCTTCGGGGGTAGGAACTGAAGCTTTCTTT.